This TCR beta chain is from a study of blood T cell repertoires in COVID-19. Profiled with immunoSEQ multiplex PCR; TCRdb holds only in-frame clones, not every one. Among roughly 180,000 clones, almost 80% were seen once, and the ten largest hold 17%. The V end was cut by 0 bases, the J end by 5 bases, with 5 bases between. CDR1 is SGHRS and CDR2 is YFSETQ in the germline V gene. CDR3 length: 12 amino acids. The TCR sequence derives from a man in his 60s with active or convalescent COVID-19. The sequencing sample was made of peripheral blood. The J gene is TRBJ2-5, the V gene TRBV5-1; D is undetermined. The CDR3 spells CASSLAEETQYF. The DNA of the CDR3 is TGCGCCAGCAGCTTGGCGGAGGAGACCCAGTACTTC.